This is a list of T cell receptor beta chains from one sample in a study of vaccination and CD4 T cells after COVID-19. The antigens of these receptors remain unknown. TCRdb called the PCR reads again in MiXCR, with one record for every CDR3 protein. Found here are 9,900 or so distinct CDR3 sequences, about 35% of them singletons; the top ten hold around 25%. Sample: CD4+ T cells from blood, cultured in vitro. The receptors were gathered from a human donor in good health. The CDR3 runs from the conserved cysteine through the conserved F or W.

CASSLGTAGNTIYF TRBV28
CASTIYQGGGYTF TRBV28
CASSARRQGSGYTF TRBV19
CSAPRNRHPGTEAFF TRBV20-1
CASSLAPGGEAFF TRBV7-7
CSARVASTDTQYF TRBV20-1
CASSNRDRVHEQFF TRBV7-8
CASSLDSGRSYNEQFF TRBV7-2
CSAWTSGSTDTQYF TRBV20-1
CASSFDRSQPQHF TRBV7-2
CASSSGQGVADTQYF TRBV6-2/TRBV6-3
CSARDFRASGRTAETQYF TRBV20-1
CASSLFGAQEAFF TRBV7-3
CASSTGYTEAFF TRBV5-1
CATSDPLAGSYEQYF TRBV24-1
CSARDHRNSGAGNEQYF TRBV20-1
CASSLGSSLGDEQYF TRBV5-5
CASRPLELAGGPLDTQYF TRBV7-8
CASSLFCRGFQAAPPSGGVTQYF TRBV28
CASSSDGYSNQPQHF TRBV6-5